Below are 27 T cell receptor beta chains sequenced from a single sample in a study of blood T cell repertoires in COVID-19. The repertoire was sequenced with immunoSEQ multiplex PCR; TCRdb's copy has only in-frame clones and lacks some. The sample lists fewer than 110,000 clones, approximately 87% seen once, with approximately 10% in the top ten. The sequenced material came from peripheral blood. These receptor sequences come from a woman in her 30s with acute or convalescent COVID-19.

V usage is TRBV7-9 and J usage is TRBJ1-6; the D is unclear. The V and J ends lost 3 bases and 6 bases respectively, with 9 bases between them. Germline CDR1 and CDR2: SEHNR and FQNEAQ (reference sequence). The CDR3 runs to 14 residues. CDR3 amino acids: CASSLQAINSPLHF. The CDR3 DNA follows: TGTGCCAGCAGCTTGCAGGCCATTAATTCACCCCTCCACTTT.

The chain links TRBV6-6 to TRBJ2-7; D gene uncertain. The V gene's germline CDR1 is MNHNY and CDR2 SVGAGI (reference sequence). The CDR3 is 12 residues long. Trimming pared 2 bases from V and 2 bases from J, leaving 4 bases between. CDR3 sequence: CASSYEAYEQYF. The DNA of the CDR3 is TGTGCCAGCAGTTACGAGGCCTACGAGCAGTACTTC.

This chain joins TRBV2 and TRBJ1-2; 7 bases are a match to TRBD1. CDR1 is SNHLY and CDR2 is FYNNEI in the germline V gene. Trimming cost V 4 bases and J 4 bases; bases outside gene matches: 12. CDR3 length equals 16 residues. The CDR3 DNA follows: TGTGCCAGCAGTGGTACGGGACAGCGTAACTCCTATGGCTACACCTTC. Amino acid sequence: CASSGTGQRNSYGYTF.

The CDR3 DNA is TGTGCGACCATGAAGGGGGCGTACGAGCAGTACTTC. It yields the protein CATMKGAYEQYF. The V call is TRBV7-9, the J call TRBJ2-7; 7 positions agree with TRBD1. CDR3 size: 12 residues. The V gene's germline CDR1 is SEHNR and CDR2 FQNEAQ (reference sequence).

CDR3 in amino acids: CATTTPGTRNEKLFF. CDR3 in DNA: TGTGCCACTACCACCCCCGGGACTCGTAATGAAAAACTGTTTTTT. V usage is TRBV19 and J usage is TRBJ1-4; a weak D match, TRBD1 (5 bases). The ends were cut back, 10 bases at V and 4 bases at J, with 19 bases in the middle. Looked up from germline, CDR1 is LNHDA and CDR2 is SQIVND (reference sequence). This CDR3 has 15 residues.

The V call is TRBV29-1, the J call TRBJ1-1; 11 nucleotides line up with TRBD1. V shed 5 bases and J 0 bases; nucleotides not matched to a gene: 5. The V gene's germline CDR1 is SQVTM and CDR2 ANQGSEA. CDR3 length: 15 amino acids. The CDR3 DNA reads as TGCAGCGTTAATGGACAGGGGGCCCTGAACACTGAAGCTTTCTTT. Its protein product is CSVNGQGALNTEAFF. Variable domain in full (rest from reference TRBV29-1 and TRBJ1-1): SAVISQKPSRDICQRGTSLTIQCQVDSQVTMMFWYRQQPGQSLTLIATANQGSEATYESGFVIDKFPISRPNLTFSTLTVSNMSPEDSSIYLCSVNGQGALNTEAFFGQGTRLTVV.

The CDR3 loop is CASSDDSGASYNEQFF. The CDR3 coding sequence is TGTGCCAGCAGCGACGATAGCGGTGCTTCCTACAATGAGCAGTTCTTC. V usage is TRBV6-4 and J usage is TRBJ2-1, with D tentatively TRBD2 (6 bases). The CDR3 is 16 residues long. V lost 6 bases, J lost 1 base, and 16 bases lay in between. Germline CDR1 MRHNA, CDR2 SNTAGT.

CDR3 nucleotides: TGTGCCAGTAGTACCTGGGACTCAATCACCGGGGAGCTGTTTTTT. It is translated as CASSTWDSITGELFF. This sequence joins TRBV19 and TRBJ2-2, with D possibly TRBD2 on 6 matching bases. V lost 4 bases, J lost 4 bases, and 13 bases lay in between. The germline gives CDR1 LNHDA, CDR2 SQIVND (reference sequence). The CDR3 loop spans 15 amino acids.

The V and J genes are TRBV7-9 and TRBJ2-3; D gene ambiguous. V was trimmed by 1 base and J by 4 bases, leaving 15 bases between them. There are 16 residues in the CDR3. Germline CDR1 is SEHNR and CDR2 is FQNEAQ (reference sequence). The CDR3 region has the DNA TGTGCCAGCAGCTTAGGTGGCACCCTAGTGGCAGATACGCAGTATTTT. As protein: CASSLGGTLVADTQYF.

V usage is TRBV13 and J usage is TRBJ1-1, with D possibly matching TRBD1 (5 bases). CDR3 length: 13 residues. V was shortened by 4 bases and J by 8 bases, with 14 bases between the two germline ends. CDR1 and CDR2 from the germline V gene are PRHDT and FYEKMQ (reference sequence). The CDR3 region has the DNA TGTGCCAGCAGCTACTCCGGGACTGGGGAAGCTTTCTTT. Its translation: CASSYSGTGEAFF.

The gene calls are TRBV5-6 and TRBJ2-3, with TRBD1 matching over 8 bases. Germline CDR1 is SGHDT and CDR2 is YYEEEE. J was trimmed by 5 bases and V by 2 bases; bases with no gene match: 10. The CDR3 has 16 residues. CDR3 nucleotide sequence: TGTGCCAGCAGCTTCGACGGCAGGGGGCAGAGAGATACGCAGTATTTT. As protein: CASSFDGRGQRDTQYF.

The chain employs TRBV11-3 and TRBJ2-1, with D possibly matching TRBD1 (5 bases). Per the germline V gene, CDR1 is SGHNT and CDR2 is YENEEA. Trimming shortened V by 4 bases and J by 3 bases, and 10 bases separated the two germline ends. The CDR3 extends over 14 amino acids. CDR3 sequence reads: CASSSTGIYNEQFF. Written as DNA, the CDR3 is TGTGCCAGCAGCTCAACAGGAATCTACAATGAGCAGTTCTTC.

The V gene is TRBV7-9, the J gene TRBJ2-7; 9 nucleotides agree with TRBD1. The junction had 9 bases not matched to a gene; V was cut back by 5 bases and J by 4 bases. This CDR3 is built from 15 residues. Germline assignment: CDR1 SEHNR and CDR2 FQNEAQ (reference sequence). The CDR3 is CASSPKGTGQYEQYF. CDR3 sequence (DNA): TGTGCCAGCAGCCCGAAAGGGACAGGGCAGTACGAGCAGTACTTC.

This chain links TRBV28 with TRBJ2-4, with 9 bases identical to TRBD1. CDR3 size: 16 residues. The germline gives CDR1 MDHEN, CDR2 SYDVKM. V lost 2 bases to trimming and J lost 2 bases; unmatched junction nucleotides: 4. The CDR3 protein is CASSLQTGGTKNIQYF. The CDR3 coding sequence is TGTGCCAGCAGTTTACAGACAGGGGGGACCAAAAACATTCAGTACTTC.

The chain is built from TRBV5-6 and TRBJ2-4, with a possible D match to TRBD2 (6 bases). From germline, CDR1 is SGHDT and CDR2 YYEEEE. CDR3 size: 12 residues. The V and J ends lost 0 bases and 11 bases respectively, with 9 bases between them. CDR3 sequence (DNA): TGTGCCAGCAGCTTGGCCCCGGGAGTTCAGTACTTC. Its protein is CASSLAPGVQYF.

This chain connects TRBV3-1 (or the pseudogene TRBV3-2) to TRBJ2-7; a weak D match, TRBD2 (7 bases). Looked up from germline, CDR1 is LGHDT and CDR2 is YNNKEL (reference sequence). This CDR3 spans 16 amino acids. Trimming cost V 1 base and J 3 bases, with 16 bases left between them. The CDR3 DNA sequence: TGTGCCAGCAGCCAAGCGGGGGGACACAAGAGCTACGAGCAGTACTTC. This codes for CASSQAGGHKSYEQYF.

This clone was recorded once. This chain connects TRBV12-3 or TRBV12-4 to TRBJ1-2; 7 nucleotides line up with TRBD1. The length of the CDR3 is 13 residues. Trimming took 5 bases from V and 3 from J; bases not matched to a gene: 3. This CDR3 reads CASSPGQDYGYTF. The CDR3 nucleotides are TGTGCCAGCAGTCCCGGACAGGACTATGGCTACACCTTC.

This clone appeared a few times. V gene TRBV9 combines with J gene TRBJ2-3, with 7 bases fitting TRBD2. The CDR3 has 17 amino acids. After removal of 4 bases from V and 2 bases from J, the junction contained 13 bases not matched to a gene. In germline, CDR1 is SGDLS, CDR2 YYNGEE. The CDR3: CASSFSGLAEYTDTQYF. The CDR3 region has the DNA TGTGCCAGCAGCTTTAGTGGGCTAGCGGAATACACAGATACGCAGTATTTT. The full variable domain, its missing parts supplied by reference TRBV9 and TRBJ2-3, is DSGVTQTPKHLITATGQRVTLRCSPRSGDLSVYWYQQSLDQGLQFLIQYYNGEERAKGNILERFSAQQFPDLHSELNLSSLELGDSALYFCASSFSGLAEYTDTQYFGPGTRLTVL.

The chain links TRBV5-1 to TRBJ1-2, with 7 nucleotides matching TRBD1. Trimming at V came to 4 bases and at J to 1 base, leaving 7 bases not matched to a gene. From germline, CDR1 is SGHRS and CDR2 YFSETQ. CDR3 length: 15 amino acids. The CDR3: CASSPRQGRNYGYTF. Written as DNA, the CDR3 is TGCGCCAGCAGCCCTAGACAGGGCCGTAACTATGGCTACACCTTC.

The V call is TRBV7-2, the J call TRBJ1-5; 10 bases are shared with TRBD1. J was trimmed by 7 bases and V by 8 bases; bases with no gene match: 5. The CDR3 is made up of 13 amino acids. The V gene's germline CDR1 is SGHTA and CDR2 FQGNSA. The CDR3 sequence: CASGRDRGQPQHF. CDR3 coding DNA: TGTGCCAGCGGCCGGGACAGGGGACAGCCCCAGCATTTT.

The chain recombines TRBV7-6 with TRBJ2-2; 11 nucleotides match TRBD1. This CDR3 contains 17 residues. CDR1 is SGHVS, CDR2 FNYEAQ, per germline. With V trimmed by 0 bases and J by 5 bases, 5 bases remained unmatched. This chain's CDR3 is CASSLAIGQGATGELFF. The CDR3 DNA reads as TGTGCCAGCAGCTTAGCCATTGGACAGGGGGCAACCGGGGAGCTGTTTTTT.

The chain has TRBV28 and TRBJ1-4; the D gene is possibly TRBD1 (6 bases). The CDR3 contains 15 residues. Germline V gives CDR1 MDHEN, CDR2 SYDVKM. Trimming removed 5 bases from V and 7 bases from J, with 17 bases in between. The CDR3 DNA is TGTGCCAGCAGTGGGCAGCGGGGGGCCTTTGAAAAACTGTTTTTT. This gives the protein CASSGQRGAFEKLFF.

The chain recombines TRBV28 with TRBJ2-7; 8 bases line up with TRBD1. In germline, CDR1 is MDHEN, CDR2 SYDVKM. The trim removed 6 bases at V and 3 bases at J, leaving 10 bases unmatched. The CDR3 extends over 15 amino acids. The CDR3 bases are TGTGCCAGCAGCCGCCCGGGGACAGGTGACTACGAGCAGTACTTC. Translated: CASSRPGTGDYEQYF.

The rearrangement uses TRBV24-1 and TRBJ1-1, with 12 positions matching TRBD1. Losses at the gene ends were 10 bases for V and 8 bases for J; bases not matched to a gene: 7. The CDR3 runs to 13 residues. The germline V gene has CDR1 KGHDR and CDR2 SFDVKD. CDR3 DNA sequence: TGTGCCACTAGTCCGGGACAGGGGGCGGAAGCTTTCTTT. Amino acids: CATSPGQGAEAFF.

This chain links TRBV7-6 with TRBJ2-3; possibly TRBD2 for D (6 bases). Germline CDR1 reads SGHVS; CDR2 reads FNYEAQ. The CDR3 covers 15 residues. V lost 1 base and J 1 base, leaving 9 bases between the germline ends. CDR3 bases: TGTGCCAGCAGCTTAGACCGCGGGGGCACAGATACGCAGTATTTT. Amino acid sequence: CASSLDRGGTDTQYF.

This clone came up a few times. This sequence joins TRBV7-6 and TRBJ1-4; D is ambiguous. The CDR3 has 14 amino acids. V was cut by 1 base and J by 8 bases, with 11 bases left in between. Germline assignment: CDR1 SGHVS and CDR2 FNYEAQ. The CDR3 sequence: CASSLGGQREKLFF. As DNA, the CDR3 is TGTGCCAGCAGCTTAGGAGGCCAAAGGGAAAAACTGTTTTTT.

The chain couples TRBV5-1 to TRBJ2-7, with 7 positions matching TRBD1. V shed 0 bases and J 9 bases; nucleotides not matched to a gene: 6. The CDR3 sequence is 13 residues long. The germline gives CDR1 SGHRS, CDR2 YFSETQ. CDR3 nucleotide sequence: TGCGCCAGCAGCTTGGAGACAGGGATAGTGCAGTACTTC. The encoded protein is CASSLETGIVQYF.